Below are 23 T cell receptor beta chains sequenced from a single sample in a study of CD8 T cells in Susac syndrome. Reverse transcription of about 0.5 to 1 ug RNA was performed with random hexamers. TCRdb analysed the immunoSEQ multiplex PCR reads with MiXCR anew, one entry per CDR3 protein. The table lists 130,000 or so distinct CDR3 sequences, approximately 95% of them singletons. Sequenced material: CD4+ T cells from PBMCs. The origin of the receptors is a human donor with multiple sclerosis.

This sequence joins TRBV3-1 and TRBJ2-3; TRBD1 agrees at 12 bases. V gave up 8 bases and J gave up 5 bases; unmatched junction bases: 5. This CDR3 has 14 residues. The V gene's germline CDR1 is LGHDT and CDR2 YNNKEL (reference sequence). The CDR3 loop reads CASRDRGPRDTQYF. The CDR3 nucleotides are TGTGCCAGCCGGGACAGGGGGCCGAGAGATACGCAGTATTTT.

The rearrangement uses TRBV7-2 and TRBJ1-2, with D possibly matching TRBD1 (6 bases). The ends were cut back, 5 bases at V and 4 bases at J, with 20 bases in the middle. Germline CDR1 reads SGHTA; CDR2 reads FQGNSA. This CDR3 is built from 16 residues. DNA for the CDR3: TGTGCCAGCAGCCCAACTCCGTTGGACAGAGTCTATGGCTACACCTTC. Protein: CASSPTPLDRVYGYTF.

This clonotype was seen a single time. The rearrangement joins TRBV9 to TRBJ2-3, with 7 bases lining up with TRBD2. The germline CDR1 and CDR2 sequences are SGDLS and YYNGEE. V shed 1 base and J 2 bases; nucleotides not matched to a gene: 7. This CDR3 is built from 16 residues. DNA for the CDR3: TGTGCCAGCAGCGTATTGGAGGGAGGGCTCACAGATACGCAGTATTTT. Translated: CASSVLEGGLTDTQYF.

This clonotype was counted a single time. This chain uses TRBV6-1 with TRBJ2-7; 8 positions match TRBD2. The germline CDR1 and CDR2 sequences are MNHNS and SASEGT. The CDR3 consists of 17 residues. V trimming: 8 bases; J trimming: 2 bases; junction bases outside the gene matches: 17. CDR3 nucleotides: TGTGCCAGCTCCCGAACAGCGGGAGCCCAATACCCCTACGAGCAGTACTTC. Residues: CASSRTAGAQYPYEQYF.

This clonotype was seen a single time. V is TRBV12-3 or TRBV12-4 and J is TRBJ2-1, with 8 bases aligning to TRBD2. This CDR3 comprises 15 residues. Trimming took 11 bases from V and 4 from J; bases not matched to a gene: 13. In nucleotides, the CDR3 is TGTGCCTCTAACCTGGGGAGCGGGGGATACAATGAGCAGTTCTTC. Its translation is CASNLGSGGYNEQFF.

This chain uses TRBV3-1 with TRBJ1-2; D is uncertain. Trimming removed 1 base at V and 2 bases at J, with 8 bases between. The CDR3 is 14 amino acids. Germline V gene lookup returns CDR1 LGHDT and CDR2 YNNKEL (reference sequence). The chain's CDR3 is CASSQVNRNYGYTF. The DNA for the CDR3 is TGTGCCAGCAGCCAAGTCAACAGAAACTATGGCTACACCTTC. Using reference TRBV3-1 and TRBJ1-2 for the parts outside the CDR3, the full variable domain is DTAVSQTPKYLVTQMGNDKSIKCEQNLGHDTMYWYKQDSKKFLKIMFSYNNKELIINETVPNRFSPKSPDKAHLNLHINSLELGDSAVYFCASSQVNRNYGYTFGSGTRLTVV.

V is TRBV9 and J is TRBJ1-2; perhaps TRBD1 as D (5 bases). CDR1 is SGDLS and CDR2 is YYNGEE in the germline V gene. The CDR3 runs to 15 residues. The ends were cut back, 0 bases at V and 5 bases at J, with 14 bases in the middle. The CDR3 protein is CASSVDPGSVYGYTF. The CDR3 bases are TGTGCCAGCAGCGTAGATCCAGGGTCGGTATATGGCTACACCTTC.

The rearrangement links TRBV7-9 to TRBJ2-1; D not resolved. Trimming took off 1 base at V and 8 bases at J, with 9 bases between the two ends. The CDR3 loop spans 13 amino acids. In germline, CDR1 is SEHNR, CDR2 FQNEAQ (reference sequence). The CDR3 DNA sequence: TGTGCCAGCAGCTTAGACCCCGCTTATGAGCAGTTCTTC. Its translation is CASSLDPAYEQFF.

The chain joins TRBV9 to TRBJ2-5, with D perhaps TRBD2 (6 bases). There are 12 residues in the CDR3. The germline V gene has CDR1 SGDLS and CDR2 YYNGEE. V was cut by 3 bases and J by 6 bases, with 9 bases left in between. This chain's CDR3 is CASSAGGQTQYF. In DNA, the CDR3 is TGTGCCAGCAGCGCCGGGGGACAGACCCAGTACTTC.

This rearrangement joins TRBV20-1 to TRBJ1-1; the D is unclear. CDR1 is DFQATT and CDR2 is SNEGSKA in the germline V gene (reference sequence). V lost 0 bases and J lost 4, with 12 bases in between. This CDR3 is built from 14 residues. The CDR3 nucleotides read TGCAGTGCTAGAGAGACGGGTTATACCACTGAAGCTTTCTTT. It yields the protein CSARETGYTTEAFF.

The chain recombines TRBV7-9 with TRBJ2-1, with a possible D match to TRBD2 (6 bases). This CDR3 contains 14 residues. The V end lost 5 bases, the J end lost 2 bases, and 10 bases lay between the germline ends. Germline V CDR1 and CDR2: SEHNR, FQNEAQ (reference sequence). The CDR3 sequence: CASSPAGPYNEQFF. The CDR3 DNA is TGTGCCAGCAGCCCCGCGGGGCCCTACAATGAGCAGTTCTTC.

The chain carries TRBV20-1 and TRBJ2-7; D gene unclear. The germline V and J ends were trimmed by 0 bases and 2 bases, with 14 bases remaining between them. This CDR3 contains 15 residues. Germline V gives CDR1 DFQATT, CDR2 SNEGSKA (reference sequence). DNA for the CDR3: TGCAGTGCTAGAGATCATTATGACCAACCCTACGAGCAGTACTTC. As protein: CSARDHYDQPYEQYF.

The CDR3 reads CAWVPGPGDYGYTF. The CDR3 bases are TGTGCCTGGGTACCGGGCCCGGGGGACTATGGCTACACCTTC. The V and J genes are TRBV30 and TRBJ1-2; D may be TRBD1 (5 bases). Germline CDR1 is GTSNPN and CDR2 is SVGIG (reference sequence). Trimming pared 5 bases from V and 3 bases from J, leaving 16 bases between. There are 14 residues in the CDR3.

This sequence joins TRBV7-3 and TRBJ2-7; the D gene is possibly TRBD2 (5 bases). In germline, CDR1 is SGHTA, CDR2 FQGTGA. The CDR3 loop spans 18 amino acids. The V and J ends lost 1 base and 0 bases respectively, with 19 bases between them. This CDR3 reads CASSLSWDSALLSYEQYF. CDR3 nucleotides: TGTGCCAGCAGCTTAAGTTGGGATAGCGCCTTACTCTCCTACGAGCAGTACTTC.

The chain is built from TRBV18 and TRBJ2-7, with 11 bases that match TRBD2. The V and J ends lost 3 bases and 0 bases, in that order; junction bases with no gene match: 1. Germline V gives CDR1 KGHSH, CDR2 LQKENI. The CDR3 has 15 amino acids. The CDR3 spells CASSPSGGASYEQYF. CDR3 DNA: TGTGCCAGCTCACCTAGCGGGGGGGCCTCCTACGAGCAGTACTTC.

This clonotype was observed a few times. The rearrangement uses TRBV7-3 and TRBJ2-1; 7 nucleotides align to TRBD1. V lost 3 bases, J lost 3 bases, and 5 bases stayed unmatched. CDR3 length: 15 residues. Germline values: CDR1 SGHTA, CDR2 FQGTGA. CDR3 DNA: TGTGCCAGCAGCTTTGGGACAGCTAACTACAATGAGCAGTTCTTC. Translating gives CASSFGTANYNEQFF.

This sequence joins TRBV2 and TRBJ1-5, with D unclear. Trimming shortened V by 4 bases and J by 8 bases, and 15 bases separated the two germline ends. The CDR3 length is 14 residues. Germline V lookup: CDR1 SNHLY, CDR2 FYNNEI. This CDR3 is CASSVFWETEPQHF. CDR3 coding DNA: TGTGCCAGCAGTGTCTTTTGGGAGACGGAGCCCCAGCATTTT.

The chain carries TRBV12-3 or TRBV12-4 and TRBJ2-1; 14 nucleotides agree with TRBD2. CDR3 size: 15 residues. The J segment lost 7 bases and the V segment lost 6 bases, leaving 5 bases of the junction unmatched. CDR3 bases: TGTGCCAGCAGCCAGACTAGCGGGAGGGCTAATGAGCAGTTCTTC. Residues: CASSQTSGRANEQFF.

CDR3 sequence reads: CASSQNSARGDYGYTF. For the CDR3, the DNA is TGTGCCAGCAGCCAGAATAGTGCCAGGGGGGACTATGGCTACACCTTC. This chain joins TRBV4-2 and TRBJ1-2, with 7 bases matching TRBD1. This CDR3 is 16 amino acids long. Germline CDR1 LGHNA, CDR2 YNFKEQ. Germline trimming cut 3 bases from V and 3 bases from J; bases unmatched to any gene: 10.

The chain recombines TRBV5-1 with TRBJ2-2, with TRBD1 matching over 7 bases. This CDR3 has 15 amino acids. The J segment lost 5 bases and the V segment lost 0 bases, leaving 4 bases of the junction unmatched. The germline CDR1 and CDR2 sequences are SGHRS and YFSETQ. The DNA for the CDR3 is TGCGCCAGCAGCTTGGAATTACAGGGGACCGGGGAGCTGTTTTTT. Its protein product is CASSLELQGTGELFF.

The genes are TRBV20-1 and TRBJ2-5; D might be TRBD2 (5 bases). Trimming pared 6 bases from V and 5 bases from J, leaving 19 bases between. Germline values: CDR1 DFQATT, CDR2 SNEGSKA (reference sequence). This CDR3 comprises 14 residues. CDR3 sequence reads: CSAPNLGGGETQYF. In DNA, the CDR3 is TGCAGTGCCCCCAATTTAGGAGGTGGGGAGACCCAGTACTTC.

The J gene is TRBJ2-5, the V gene TRBV29-1; D uncertain. The CDR3 has 12 residues. Germline V gene sequence: CDR1 SQVTM, CDR2 ANQGSEA. Deletions cut 5 bases from V and 3 bases from J, with 10 bases between. The CDR3 protein is CSVLLYKETQYF. The CDR3 DNA follows: TGCAGCGTTTTGCTCTATAAAGAGACCCAGTACTTC.

J is TRBJ1-1 and V is TRBV15; D not certain. The length of the CDR3 is 14 residues. CDR1 is LNHNV and CDR2 is YYDKDF in the germline V gene (reference sequence). The V end was cut by 0 bases, the J end by 0 bases, with 5 bases between. The CDR3, as DNA: TGTGCCACCAGCAGAGATCCCCTGAACACTGAAGCTTTCTTT. This codes for CATSRDPLNTEAFF. Full variable domain (remainder filled in from reference TRBV15 and TRBJ1-1): DAMVIQNPRYQVTQFGKPVTLSCSQTLNHNVMYWYQQKSSQAPKLLFHYYDKDFNNEADTPDNFQSRRPNTSFCFLDIRSPGLGDTAMYLCATSRDPLNTEAFFGQGTRLTVV.